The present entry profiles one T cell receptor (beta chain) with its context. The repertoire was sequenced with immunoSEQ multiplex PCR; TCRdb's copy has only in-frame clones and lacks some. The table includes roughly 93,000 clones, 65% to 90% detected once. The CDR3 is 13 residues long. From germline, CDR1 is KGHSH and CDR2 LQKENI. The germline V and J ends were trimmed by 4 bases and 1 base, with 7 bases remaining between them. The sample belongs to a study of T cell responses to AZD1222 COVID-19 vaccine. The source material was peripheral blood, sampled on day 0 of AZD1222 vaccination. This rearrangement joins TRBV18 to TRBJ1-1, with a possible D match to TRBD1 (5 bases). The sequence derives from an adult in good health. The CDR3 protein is CASSRDRNTEAFF. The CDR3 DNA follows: TGTGCCAGCTCACGCGACAGGAACACTGAAGCTTTCTTT.